A selection of T cell receptor beta chains follows, all from one sample in a study of identifying expanded T cells in peripheral blood. The table came from immunoSEQ multiplex PCR; TCRdb's copy has only in-frame clones and leaves some out. The table includes roughly 63,000 clones, about 80% detected once. Material: blood. These receptors were collected from a person aged 18 to 75 in good health. The CDR3 runs from the conserved cysteine through the conserved F or W. Each record gives: J gene, clone size, V gene, CDR3 protein. Size values are once, few and many counts, or a class for expanded clones, and some rows have none.

>TRBJ2-3|once|TRBV4-2
CASSPGTSGGADTQYF
>TRBJ1-6|few|TRBV2
CASSGSGPANSPLHF
>TRBJ2-1|-|TRBV14
CASSRDHYNEQFF
>TRBJ1-2|-|TRBV5-6
CASSFGTAYNYGYTF
>TRBJ1-6|few|TRBV30
CAWSVDPADSPLHF
>TRBJ2-7|-|TRBV5-4
CASRQKGGAYEQYF
>TRBJ2-1|-|TRBV27
CASSLTGVSYNEQFF
>TRBJ1-4|-|TRBV11-2
CASSFSNSFNEKLFF
>TRBJ1-2|few|TRBV27
CASSFVQGGMRGYTF
>TRBJ2-1|-|TRBV7-2
CASSFLVDEQFF
>TRBJ2-5|-|TRBV18
CASSYGPQETQYF
>TRBJ1-3|once|TRBV5-4
CARGGGEGRNTIYF
>TRBJ1-1|-|TRBV5-4
CASSFKGLPEAFF
>TRBJ1-5|-|TRBV7-9
CASSRTNQPQHF
>TRBJ2-7|-|TRBV7-2
CASSRRSTGDYEQYF
>TRBJ1-1|-|TRBV19
CASSINWGGNTEAFF
>TRBJ1-3|-|TRBV2
CASSPGTGLSSGNTIYF
>TRBJ2-3|few|TRBV11-3
CASSLGTGFTDTQYF
>TRBJ1-2|-|TRBV28
CASNEQRQHGYTF
>TRBJ2-3|-|TRBV9
CASSVGVDPTIDTQYF
>TRBJ1-4|-|TRBV5-1
CASRGGLHEKLFF
>TRBJ1-2|-|TRBV7-3
CASSVQGATSNGYTF
>TRBJ1-2|-|TRBV6-1
CASSPTGTSRGYTF
>TRBJ2-3|-|TRBV19
CASSIDRGSTDTQYF
>TRBJ1-2|-|TRBV7-9
CASSPQGGYGYTF
>TRBJ1-1|-|TRBV5-1
CASSVLRDRGWREAFF
>TRBJ2-1|-|TRBV13
CASSQGGLAELF
>TRBJ1-2|-|TRBV19
CASSPGTQSYYGYTF
>TRBJ2-3|-|TRBV5-1
CASSLDGRGPTDTQYF
>TRBJ2-1|-|TRBV9
CASSALAVSYNEQFF
>TRBJ1-1|-|TRBV5-8
CASSDGTGRNTEAFF
>TRBJ2-5|-|TRBV5-6
CASSSPGQGKETQYF
>TRBJ1-1|-|TRBV6-5
CASIGQSAFF